The 31 T cell receptor beta chains given below trace back to one sample, sequenced in a study of T-cell memory formation after mild COVID-19 (dated by TCRdb to the early 2020s). The library relied on 5' RACE. TCRdb shows the sequencer as Illumina NovaSeq 6000. TCRdb redid the processing of the public reads, applying fastp at Q25 and MiXCR, and retained in-frame beta chains. For every CDR3 protein sequence, its rows merge into one entry that carries the most common genes and DNA. The sample yields hundreds of thousands of distinct CDR3 sequences; 25% to 30% were counted once. About 13% of the sample rests with the top ten. Sample: PBMCs or a T cell subset sorted from them (not recorded which). These TCRs come from an adult woman who had mild COVID-19 (a few samples of this study predate the infection). The sample titles of this study are shuffled in the database, so cell type and time point are left out; the donor was told from shared clones.

This clonotype was recorded a few times. The CDR3 loop reads CASSQTGGASGANVLTF. CDR3 nucleotide sequence: TGTGCCAGCAGTCAGACAGGGGGCGCATCTGGGGCCAACGTCCTGACTTTC. The genes are TRBV2 and TRBJ2-6; the match to TRBD1 covers 10 bases. J gave up 1 base and V 5 bases, and 5 bases lay outside the gene matches. The CDR3 is made up of 17 amino acids. CDR1 and CDR2 (germline): SNHLY, FYNNEI.

The chain uses TRBV29-1 and TRBJ1-1, with D possibly TRBD1 on 6 matching bases. CDR3 length equals 12 residues. V shed 5 bases and J shed 3 bases, with 10 bases lying between them. Germline loops: CDR1 SQVTM, CDR2 ANQGSEA. CDR3: CSVPGVHTEAFF. The CDR3 coding sequence is TGCAGCGTTCCAGGGGTTCACACTGAAGCTTTCTTT.

This rearrangement joins TRBV4-3 to TRBJ2-2, with 8 bases matching TRBD2. V dropped 3 bases and J dropped 4; count of bases not matched to a gene: 13. The germline V gene encodes CDR1 LGHNA and CDR2 YSLEER. The CDR3 extends over 18 amino acids. CDR3 in amino acids: CASSQGTGTRWGTGELFF. CDR3 nucleotide sequence: TGCGCCAGCAGCCAGGGTACCGGGACTAGATGGGGCACCGGGGAGCTGTTTTTT.

The table lists this clonotype with a few counts. The chain is built from TRBV12-3 or TRBV12-4 and TRBJ2-5; D is possibly TRBD2 (5 bases). Trimming stripped 7 bases from V and 0 bases from J, with 9 bases between. The CDR3 sequence is 13 residues long. CDR3 coding DNA: TGTGCCAGCATGCGAGCGGACCAAGAGACCCAGTACTTC. Translation: CASMRADQETQYF.

This clonotype came up a few times. The chain uses TRBV12-3 or TRBV12-4 and TRBJ2-1; 10 nucleotides align to TRBD2. The CDR3 has 14 residues. The junction had 4 bases not matched to a gene; V was cut back by 5 bases and J by 6 bases. The CDR3 loop reads CASSPSGGGNEQFF. Written as DNA, the CDR3 is TGTGCCAGCAGTCCCAGCGGGGGGGGCAATGAGCAGTTCTTC.

This chain uses TRBV11-3 with TRBJ1-1, with D uncertain. Germline lookup yields CDR1 SGHNT and CDR2 YENEEA. There are 14 residues in the CDR3. Trimming pared 3 bases from V and 1 base from J, leaving 9 bases between. CDR3 DNA: TGTGCCAGCAGCTTTGTCCAGGCGAACACTGAAGCTTTCTTT. Its translation: CASSFVQANTEAFF.

The chain recombines TRBV7-9 with TRBJ2-1, with TRBD2 as a possible D gene (6 bases). V lost 4 bases and J 1 base, leaving 23 bases between the germline ends. The CDR3 length is 19 residues. Germline V gene sequence: CDR1 SEHNR, CDR2 FQNEAQ (reference sequence). CDR3 loop: CASSSPPARPGESYNEQFF. The CDR3 DNA is TGTGCCAGCAGCTCCCCACCCGCCCGACCGGGAGAATCCTACAATGAGCAGTTCTTC.

V gene TRBV7-2 combines with J gene TRBJ1-1; the D is unclear. In germline, CDR1 is SGHTA, CDR2 FQGNSA. V was cut by 5 bases and J by 3 bases, with 10 bases left in between. The CDR3 covers 13 residues. This chain's CDR3 is CASSPELDTEAFF. CDR3 in DNA: TGTGCCAGCAGCCCGGAGCTAGACACTGAAGCTTTCTTT.

This chain connects TRBV5-1 to TRBJ2-1, with TRBD2 matching over 16 bases. The CDR3 is 19 amino acids. In germline, CDR1 is SGHRS, CDR2 YFSETQ. Unmatched junction bases numbered 14, after V lost 3 bases and J lost 8 bases. Written as DNA, the CDR3 is TGCGCCAGCAGCTATTCCGGGACTAGCGGGGGGGGACCCCTGGATGAGCAGTTCTTC. Translated: CASSYSGTSGGGPLDEQFF.

This clonotype occurred many times. The chain uses TRBV6-2 or TRBV6-3 and TRBJ2-3, with D unresolved. The CDR3 sequence is 12 residues long. The V gene's germline CDR1 is MNHEY and CDR2 SVGEGT. V lost 6 bases and J 0 bases, leaving 4 bases between the germline ends. This CDR3 is CASSSSTDTQYF. In DNA, the CDR3 is TGTGCCAGCAGCTCTAGCACAGATACGCAGTATTTT.

DNA for the CDR3: TGTGCCAGCAGCCTACTTTGGGGTGGAGAAAAACTGTTTTTT. This sequence encodes CASSLLWGGEKLFF. The chain uses TRBV5-5 and TRBJ1-4, with D unclear. Germline lookup yields CDR1 SGHKS and CDR2 YYEKEE (reference sequence). The CDR3 covers 14 residues. V was clipped by 4 bases and J by 8 bases, with 15 bases between them.

The J gene is TRBJ2-5, the V gene TRBV20-1, with 9 bases fitting TRBD1. With 6 bases clipped from V and 3 bases from J, the junction kept 8 bases outside the gene matches. The V gene's germline CDR1 is DFQATT and CDR2 SNEGSKA (reference sequence). The CDR3 covers 14 residues. The DNA for the CDR3 is TGCAGTGCCCACCCCTGGACAGGGGAAGAGACCCAGTACTTC. As protein: CSAHPWTGEETQYF.

This sequence joins TRBV6-5 and TRBJ2-5; D is undetermined. The V gene lost 6 bases and the J gene lost 5 bases, with 16 bases spanning the gap. Per the germline V gene, CDR1 is MNHEY and CDR2 is SVGAGI. CDR3 size: 14 residues. In nucleotides, the CDR3 is TGTGCCAGCAGGAGGCCGGGCTCCGGGGAGACCCAGTACTTC. Amino acids: CASRRPGSGETQYF.

The chain uses TRBV12-3 or TRBV12-4 and TRBJ2-2; possible D gene TRBD2, 6 bases. This CDR3 region has 13 residues. With 2 bases removed from V and 7 bases from J, the gap between germline ends came to 8 bases. Here the CDR3 reads CASSLWGDGELFF. In DNA, the CDR3 is TGTGCCAGCAGTTTATGGGGGGACGGGGAGCTGTTTTTT.

This clonotype was counted between two and nine times. The V call is TRBV30, the J call TRBJ2-7, with D perhaps given as TRBD1 or TRBD2 (5 bases each). V lost 2 bases, J lost 9 bases, and 23 bases lay in between. The CDR3 runs to 15 residues. Germline CDR1 reads GTSNPN; CDR2 reads SVGIG (reference sequence). CDR3 coding DNA: TGTGCCTGGAGTTATCAAGGGTGGCCCCTTGGGGGGCAGTACTTC. As protein: CAWSYQGWPLGGQYF.

The chain combines TRBV12-3 or TRBV12-4 with TRBJ1-1; TRBD1 might be the D (5 bases). V lost 3 bases and J lost 6, with 11 bases in between. The CDR3 is 13 amino acids. In DNA form, the CDR3 reads TGTGCCAGCAGTTTTCAGGGAAACGCTGAAGCTTTCTTT. Translating it yields CASSFQGNAEAFF.

The chain employs TRBV25-1 and TRBJ2-1; 10 nucleotides line up with TRBD2. CDR3 length: 17 amino acids. Per germline, CDR1 MGHDK and CDR2 SYGVNS. V lost 4 bases, J lost 5 bases, and 11 bases stayed unmatched. The DNA for the CDR3 is TGTGCCAGCAGTGTTTCCCGAACTAGCGGGGCTAACAATGAGCAGTTCTTC. It specifies CASSVSRTSGANNEQFF.

This clonotype has just a few counts. The chain has TRBV27 and TRBJ2-3; 7 bases fit TRBD1. Trimming cost V 2 bases and J 6 bases; bases outside gene matches: 2. The germline gives CDR1 MNHEY, CDR2 SMNVEV (reference sequence). CDR3 length: 13 amino acids. As DNA, the CDR3 is TGTGCCAGCAGTTTAGACAGGGAGGATACGCAGTATTTT. Translated: CASSLDREDTQYF.

This clonotype was detected only a few times. The germline gene is not matched at one end of the junction; a read error may be the cause. This sequence joins TRBV7-7 and TRBJ2-3; D is uncertain. The CDR3 totals 14 residues. Germline lookup yields CDR1 SSHAT and CDR2 FNYEAQ (reference sequence). The CDR3 nucleotides are TGTGCTAGCAGCTCGACCGCCCGGCCGGATACGCAGTATTTT. This sequence encodes CASSSTARPDTQYF.

The table lists this clonotype with a count of one. V gene TRBV3-1 combines with J gene TRBJ1-6; a weak D match, TRBD1 (5 bases). The CDR3 spans 14 residues. V lost 0 bases, J lost 6 bases, and 6 bases lay in between. Germline lookup yields CDR1 LGHDT and CDR2 YNNKEL (reference sequence). Written as DNA, the CDR3 is TGTGCCAGCAGCCAAGAGCAGGGTAATTCACCCCTCCACTTT. The encoded protein is CASSQEQGNSPLHF.

The V gene is TRBV4-3, the J gene TRBJ2-7; 11 nucleotides line up with TRBD1. V shed 0 bases and J 5 bases; nucleotides not matched to a gene: 6. The CDR3 extends over 16 amino acids. The germline gives CDR1 LGHNA, CDR2 YSLEER. CDR3 residues: CASSQDRGQGGNEQYF. The CDR3 bases are TGCGCCAGCAGCCAAGATCGGGGACAGGGGGGAAACGAGCAGTACTTC.

The V and J genes are TRBV5-4 and TRBJ1-2; D unclear. This CDR3 is 15 amino acids long. Per the germline V gene, CDR1 is SGHNT and CDR2 is YYREEE (reference sequence). V lost 0 bases and J lost 1, with 10 bases in between. Here the CDR3 DNA reads TGTGCCAGCAGCTTGGAAAAGGGCCTTAACTATGGCTACACCTTC. Amino acid sequence: CASSLEKGLNYGYTF.

This clonotype occurred a few times. The V call is TRBV11-3, the J call TRBJ2-7; weak D call: TRBD2 (5 bases). Trimming took 2 bases from V and 2 from J, leaving 10 bases between them. CDR1 SGHNT and CDR2 YENEEA come from the germline V gene. The CDR3 sequence is 14 residues long. As DNA, the CDR3 is TGTGCCAGCAGCTTATATCAGACTACCTACGAGCAGTACTTC. This codes for CASSLYQTTYEQYF.

The table lists this clonotype with a few counts. The chain links TRBV25-1 to TRBJ2-2; a weak D match, TRBD2 (6 bases). The germline gives CDR1 MGHDK, CDR2 SYGVNS. This CDR3 region has 13 residues. Deletions cut 1 base from V and 7 bases from J, with 7 bases between. The CDR3 spells CASSELGGGELFF. CDR3 bases: TGTGCCAGCAGTGAATTGGGAGGCGGGGAGCTGTTTTTT.

This clonotype was observed at least ten times. This rearrangement joins TRBV12-3 or TRBV12-4 to TRBJ2-7, with TRBD1 as a possible D gene (5 bases). The CDR3 has 11 amino acids. Trimming removed 3 bases from V and 6 bases from J, with 6 bases in between. CDR3 residues: CASSLGREQYF. Written as DNA, the CDR3 is TGTGCCAGCAGTTTGGGGCGCGAGCAGTACTTC.

This clonotype was recorded at least ten times. The germline gene is not matched at one end of the junction; a read error may be the cause. V and J are TRBV19 and TRBJ2-1; D is perhaps TRBD2 (7 bases). This CDR3 comprises 15 residues. CDR1 is LNHDA and CDR2 is SQIVND in the germline V gene (reference sequence). Here the CDR3 DNA reads TGTGCCAGCAGTATCCCGGGGGGCGCTTACAATGAGCAGTTCTTC. Protein sequence: CASSIPGGAYNEQFF.

This clonotype was picked up many times. The chain uses TRBV14 and TRBJ2-1, with D unclear. Trimming removed 0 bases at V and 2 bases at J, with 11 bases between. The CDR3 runs 16 residues. Per the germline V gene, CDR1 is SGHDN and CDR2 is FVKESK. CDR3 DNA: TGTGCCAGCAGCCAAGACTATGTGAGCCCCTACAATGAGCAGTTCTTC. Amino acid sequence: CASSQDYVSPYNEQFF. Filled out from reference TRBV14 and TRBJ2-1, the complete variable domain reads EAGVTQFPSHSVIEKGQTVTLRCDPISGHDNLYWYRRVMGKEIKFLLHFVKESKQDESGMPNNRFLAERTGGTYSTLKVQPAELEDSGVYFCASSQDYVSPYNEQFFGPGTRLTVL.

This clonotype was observed a few times. The chain employs TRBV20-1 and TRBJ2-6; D gene ambiguous. CDR3 size: 14 residues. Deletions cut 6 bases from V and 0 bases from J, with 9 bases between. Germline V gene sequence: CDR1 DFQATT, CDR2 SNEGSKA (reference sequence). The CDR3 sequence is CSALQSSGANVLTF. CDR3 sequence (DNA): TGCAGTGCCTTACAGAGCTCTGGGGCCAACGTCCTGACTTTC.

The chain has TRBV25-1 and TRBJ1-6, with no clear D. Germline V CDR1 and CDR2: MGHDK, SYGVNS. The V end was cut by 7 bases, the J end by 9 bases, with 16 bases between. CDR3 length: 14 residues. DNA for the CDR3: TGTGCCAGCATAGGGTCTTCACCGAGTTCACCCCTCCACTTT. Translating it yields CASIGSSPSSPLHF.

The chain combines TRBV7-8 with TRBJ1-5; D is possibly TRBD1 (5 bases). The CDR3 runs to 13 residues. Germline V gene lookup returns CDR1 SGHVS and CDR2 FQNEAQ. V lost 5 bases and J lost 2, with 7 bases in between. The chain's CDR3 is CASSRDGNQPQHF. CDR3 DNA sequence: TGTGCCAGCAGCCGGGACGGCAATCAGCCCCAGCATTTT.

This clonotype has more than one count but fewer than ten. This rearrangement joins TRBV4-3 to TRBJ2-2; TRBD2 aligns across 10 bases. The germline V gene encodes CDR1 LGHNA and CDR2 YSLEER. The CDR3 runs to 17 residues. V was clipped by 1 base and J by 1 base; unmatched bases: 3. This chain's CDR3 is CASSQVAGGGNTGELFF. The CDR3, as DNA: TGCGCCAGCAGCCAAGTAGCGGGAGGCGGGAACACCGGGGAGCTGTTTTTT.